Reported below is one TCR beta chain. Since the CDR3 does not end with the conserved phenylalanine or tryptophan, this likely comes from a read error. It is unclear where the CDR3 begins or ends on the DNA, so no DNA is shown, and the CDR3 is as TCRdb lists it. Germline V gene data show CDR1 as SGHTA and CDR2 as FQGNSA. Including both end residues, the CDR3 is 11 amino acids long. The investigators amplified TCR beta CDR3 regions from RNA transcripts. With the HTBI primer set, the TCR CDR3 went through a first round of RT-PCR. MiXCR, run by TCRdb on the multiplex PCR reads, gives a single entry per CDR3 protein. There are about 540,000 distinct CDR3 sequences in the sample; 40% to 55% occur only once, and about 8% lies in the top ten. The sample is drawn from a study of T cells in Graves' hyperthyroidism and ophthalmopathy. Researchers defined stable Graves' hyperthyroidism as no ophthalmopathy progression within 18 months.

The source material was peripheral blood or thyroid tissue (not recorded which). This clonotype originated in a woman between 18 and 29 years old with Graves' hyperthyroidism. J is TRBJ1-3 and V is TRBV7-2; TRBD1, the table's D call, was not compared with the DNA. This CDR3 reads CASSLRSGPTL.